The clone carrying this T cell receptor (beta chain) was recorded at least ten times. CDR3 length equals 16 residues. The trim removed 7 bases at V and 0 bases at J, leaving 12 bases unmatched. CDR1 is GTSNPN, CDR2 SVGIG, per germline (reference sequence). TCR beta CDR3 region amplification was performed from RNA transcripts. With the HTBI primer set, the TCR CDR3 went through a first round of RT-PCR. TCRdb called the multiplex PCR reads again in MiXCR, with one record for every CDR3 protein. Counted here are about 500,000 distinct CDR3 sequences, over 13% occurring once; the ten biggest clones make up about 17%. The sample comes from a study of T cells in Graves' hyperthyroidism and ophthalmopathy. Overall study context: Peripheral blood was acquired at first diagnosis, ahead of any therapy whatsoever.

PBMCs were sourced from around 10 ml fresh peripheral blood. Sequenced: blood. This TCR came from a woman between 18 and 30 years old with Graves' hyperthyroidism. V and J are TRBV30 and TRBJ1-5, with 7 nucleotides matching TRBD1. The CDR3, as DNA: TGTGCCTTAACTACTAAGGGACAGAGTAGCAATCAGCCCCAGCATTTT. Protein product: CALTTKGQSSNQPQHF.